The T cell receptor (beta chain) described here comes from a study of Graves' ophthalmopathy and Graves' hyperthyroidism. Amplification targeted the TCR beta CDR3 regions, with RNA transcripts as the source material. Second-round multiplex PCR came after a first-round RT-PCR that employed HTBI primers. One entry per CDR3 protein, called by TCRdb with MiXCR from the multiplex PCR reads. The sample has 900,000 to 1,200,000 distinct CDR3 sequences, 35% to 40% seen once. Germline V gene data show CDR1 as SGHTA and CDR2 as FQGNSA. This CDR3 contains 14 residues. The ends were cut back, 7 bases at V and 9 bases at J, with 19 bases in the middle.

The chain uses TRBV7-2 and TRBJ1-5; possible D gene TRBD1, 5 bases. The sequenced sample consisted of peripheral blood or thyroid tissue (not recorded which). The source is an adult man with Graves' hyperthyroidism. CDR3 loop: CASTPGGGMGPQHF. In DNA form, the CDR3 reads TGTGCCAGCACCCCCGGGGGAGGGATGGGGCCCCAGCATTTT.